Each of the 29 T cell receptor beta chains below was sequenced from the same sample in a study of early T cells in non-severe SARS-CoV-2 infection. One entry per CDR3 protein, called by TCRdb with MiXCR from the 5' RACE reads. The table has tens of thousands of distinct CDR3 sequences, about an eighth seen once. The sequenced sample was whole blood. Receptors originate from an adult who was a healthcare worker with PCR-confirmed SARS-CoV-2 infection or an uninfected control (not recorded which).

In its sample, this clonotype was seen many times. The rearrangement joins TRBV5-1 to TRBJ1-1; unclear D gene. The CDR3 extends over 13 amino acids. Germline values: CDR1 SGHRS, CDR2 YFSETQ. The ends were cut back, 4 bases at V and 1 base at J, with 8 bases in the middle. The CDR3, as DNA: TGCGCCAGCAGCCGTCAGCGGAACACTGAAGCTTTCTTT. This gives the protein CASSRQRNTEAFF.

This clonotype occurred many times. The CDR3 DNA is TGTGCCAGCAGTGGACAGGTATCAGATACGCAGTATTTT. Translation gives CASSGQVSDTQYF. The genes are TRBV27 and TRBJ2-3; 7 bases agree with TRBD1. V was clipped by 5 bases and J by 4 bases; unmatched bases: 3. Germline CDR1 is MNHEY and CDR2 is SMNVEV (reference sequence). The CDR3 length is 13 residues.

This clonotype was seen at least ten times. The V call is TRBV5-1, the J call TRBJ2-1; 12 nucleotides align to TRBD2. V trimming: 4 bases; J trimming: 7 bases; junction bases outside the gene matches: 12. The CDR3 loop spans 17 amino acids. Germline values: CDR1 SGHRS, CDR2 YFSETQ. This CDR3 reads CASSIYPGTSGSNEQFF. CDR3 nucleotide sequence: TGCGCCAGCAGCATCTATCCAGGGACTAGCGGGTCTAATGAGCAGTTCTTC.

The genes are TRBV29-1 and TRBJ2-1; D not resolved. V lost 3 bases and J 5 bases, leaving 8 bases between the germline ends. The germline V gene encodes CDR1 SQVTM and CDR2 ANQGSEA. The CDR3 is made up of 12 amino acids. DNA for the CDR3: TGCAGCGTTGATCAGAGCCACAATGAGCAGTTCTTC. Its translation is CSVDQSHNEQFF.

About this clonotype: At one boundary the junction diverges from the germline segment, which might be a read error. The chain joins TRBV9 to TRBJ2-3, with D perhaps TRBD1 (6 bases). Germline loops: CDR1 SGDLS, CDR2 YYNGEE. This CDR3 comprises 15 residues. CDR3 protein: CASRVVGTSTDTQYF. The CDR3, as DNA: TGTGCCAGCAGGGTAGTGGGGACAAGCACAGATACGCAGTATTTT.

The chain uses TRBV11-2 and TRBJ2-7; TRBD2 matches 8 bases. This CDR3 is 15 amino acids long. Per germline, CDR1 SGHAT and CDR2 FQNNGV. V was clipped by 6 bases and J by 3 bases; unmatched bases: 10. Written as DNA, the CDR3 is TGTGCCAGCAGAAAGTCGGGAGGGCCCATCTACGAGCAGTACTTC. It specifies CASRKSGGPIYEQYF.

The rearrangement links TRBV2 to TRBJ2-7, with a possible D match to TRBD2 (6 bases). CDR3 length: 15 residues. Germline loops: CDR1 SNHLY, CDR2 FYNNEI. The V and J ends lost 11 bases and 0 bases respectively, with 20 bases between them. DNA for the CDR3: TGTGCCGGAGGGCGCGAGTCGGGGAACTCCTACGAGCAGTACTTC. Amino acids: CAGGRESGNSYEQYF.

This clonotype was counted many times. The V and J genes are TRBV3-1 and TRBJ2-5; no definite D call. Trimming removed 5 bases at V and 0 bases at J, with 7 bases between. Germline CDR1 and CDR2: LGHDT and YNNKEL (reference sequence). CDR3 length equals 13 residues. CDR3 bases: TGTGCCAGCAGCTTAAGGCACCAAGAGACCCAGTACTTC. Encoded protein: CASSLRHQETQYF.

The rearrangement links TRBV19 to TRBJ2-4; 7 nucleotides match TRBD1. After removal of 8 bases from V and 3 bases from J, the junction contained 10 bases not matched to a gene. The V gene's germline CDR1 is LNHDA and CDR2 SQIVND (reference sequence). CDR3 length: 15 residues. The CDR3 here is CASANRDRLKNIQYF. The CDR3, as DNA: TGTGCCAGTGCCAACAGGGACAGACTCAAAAACATTCAGTACTTC. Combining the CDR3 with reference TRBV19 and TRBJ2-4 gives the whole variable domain DGGITQSPKYLFRKEGQNVTLSCEQNLNHDAMYWYRQDPGQGLRLIYYSQIVNDFQKGDIAEGYSVSREKKESFPLTVTSAQKNPTAFYLCASANRDRLKNIQYFGAGTRLSVL.

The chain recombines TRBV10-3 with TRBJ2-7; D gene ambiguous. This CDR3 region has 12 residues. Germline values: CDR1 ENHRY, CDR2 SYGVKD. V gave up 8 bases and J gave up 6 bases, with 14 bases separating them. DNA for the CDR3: TGTGCCATCTGGCAGGAAAAAGGCGAGCAGTACTTC. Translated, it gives CAIWQEKGEQYF.

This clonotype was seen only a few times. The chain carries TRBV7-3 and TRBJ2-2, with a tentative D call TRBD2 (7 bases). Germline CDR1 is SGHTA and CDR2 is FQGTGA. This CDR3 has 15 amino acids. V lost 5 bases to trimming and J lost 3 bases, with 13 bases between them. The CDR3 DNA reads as TGTGCCAGCAGCCAGTCGGGGGGCGACACCGGGGAGCTGTTTTTT. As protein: CASSQSGGDTGELFF.

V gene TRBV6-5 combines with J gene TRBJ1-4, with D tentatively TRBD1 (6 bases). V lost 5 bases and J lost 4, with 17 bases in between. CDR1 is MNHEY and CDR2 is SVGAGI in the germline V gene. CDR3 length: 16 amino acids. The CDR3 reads CASSPSRTANNEKLFF. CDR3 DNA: TGTGCCAGCAGTCCCTCCCGGACAGCAAATAATGAAAAACTGTTTTTT.

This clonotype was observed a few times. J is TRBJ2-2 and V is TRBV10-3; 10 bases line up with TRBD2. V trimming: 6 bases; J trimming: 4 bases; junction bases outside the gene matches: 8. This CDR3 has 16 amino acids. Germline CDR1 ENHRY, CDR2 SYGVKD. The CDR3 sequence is CAIRPSGGLGTGELFF. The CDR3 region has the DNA TGTGCCATCAGGCCTAGCGGGGGCTTAGGCACCGGGGAGCTGTTTTTT.

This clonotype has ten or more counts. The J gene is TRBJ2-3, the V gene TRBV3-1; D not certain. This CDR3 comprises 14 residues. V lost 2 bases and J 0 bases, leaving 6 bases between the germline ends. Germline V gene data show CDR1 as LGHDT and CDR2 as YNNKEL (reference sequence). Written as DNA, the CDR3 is TGTGCCAGCAGCCAAACAGCTAGCACAGATACGCAGTATTTT. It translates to CASSQTASTDTQYF.

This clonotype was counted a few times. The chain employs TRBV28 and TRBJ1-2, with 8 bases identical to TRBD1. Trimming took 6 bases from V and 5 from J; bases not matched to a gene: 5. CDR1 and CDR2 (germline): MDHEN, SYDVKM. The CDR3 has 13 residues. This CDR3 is CASSPDRAYGYTF. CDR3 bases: TGTGCCAGCAGCCCGGACAGGGCTTATGGCTACACCTTC.

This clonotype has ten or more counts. For the CDR3, the DNA is TGCGCCAGCAGCTTGGCCAGGGCAGGGCCCGGAAACACCATATATTTT. Translated: CASSLARAGPGNTIYF. V usage is TRBV5-1 and J usage is TRBJ1-3; D perhaps matches TRBD1 (5 bases). Trimming left V 0 bases short and J 4 bases short, with 14 bases between. Germline V CDR1 and CDR2: SGHRS, YFSETQ. The CDR3 is made up of 16 amino acids.

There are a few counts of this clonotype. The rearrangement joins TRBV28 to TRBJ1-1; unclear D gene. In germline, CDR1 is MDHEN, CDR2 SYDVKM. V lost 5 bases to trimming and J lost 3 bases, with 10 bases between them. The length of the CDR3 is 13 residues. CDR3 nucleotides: TGTGCCAGCAGTCCCGTTCACTACACTGAAGCTTTCTTT. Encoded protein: CASSPVHYTEAFF.

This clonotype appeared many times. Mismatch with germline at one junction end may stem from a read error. CDR3 nucleotide sequence: TGTGCCAGCAGCTCACGGACTAGCGGGGCCCAAGGGACCCAGTACTTC. It specifies CASSSRTSGAQGTQYF. The chain couples TRBV7-6 to TRBJ2-5; 12 bases match TRBD2. Germline CDR1 is SGHVS and CDR2 is FNYEAQ. The CDR3 has 16 residues.

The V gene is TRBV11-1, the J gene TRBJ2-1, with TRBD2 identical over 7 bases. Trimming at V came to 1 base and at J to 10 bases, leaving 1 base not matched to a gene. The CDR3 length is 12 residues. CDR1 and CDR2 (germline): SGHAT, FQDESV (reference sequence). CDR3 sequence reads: CASSLGGLEQFF. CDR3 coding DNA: TGTGCCAGCAGCTTAGGGGGACTAGAGCAGTTCTTC.

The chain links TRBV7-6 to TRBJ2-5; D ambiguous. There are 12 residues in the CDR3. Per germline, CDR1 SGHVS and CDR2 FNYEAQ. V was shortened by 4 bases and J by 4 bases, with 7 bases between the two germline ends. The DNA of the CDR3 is TGTGCCAGCAGCTCCCTGACAGAGACCCAGTACTTC. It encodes CASSSLTETQYF. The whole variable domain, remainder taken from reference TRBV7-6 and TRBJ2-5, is GAGVSQSPRYKVTKRGQDVALRCDPISGHVSLYWYRQALGQGPEFLTYFNYEAQQDKSGLPNDRFSAERPEGSISTLTIQRTEQRDSAMYRCASSSLTETQYFGPGTRLLVL.

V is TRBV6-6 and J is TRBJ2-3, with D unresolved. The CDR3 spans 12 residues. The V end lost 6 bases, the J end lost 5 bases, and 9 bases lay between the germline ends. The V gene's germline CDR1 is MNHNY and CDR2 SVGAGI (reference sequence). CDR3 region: CASSPSEDTQYF. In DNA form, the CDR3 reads TGTGCCAGCAGCCCTTCTGAAGATACGCAGTATTTT.

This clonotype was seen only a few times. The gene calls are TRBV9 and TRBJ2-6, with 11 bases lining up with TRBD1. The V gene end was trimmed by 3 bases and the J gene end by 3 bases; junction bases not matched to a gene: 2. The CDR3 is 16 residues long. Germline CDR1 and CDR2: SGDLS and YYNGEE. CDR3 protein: CASSGTGGVGANVLTF. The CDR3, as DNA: TGTGCCAGCAGCGGGACAGGGGGCGTTGGGGCCAACGTCCTGACTTTC.

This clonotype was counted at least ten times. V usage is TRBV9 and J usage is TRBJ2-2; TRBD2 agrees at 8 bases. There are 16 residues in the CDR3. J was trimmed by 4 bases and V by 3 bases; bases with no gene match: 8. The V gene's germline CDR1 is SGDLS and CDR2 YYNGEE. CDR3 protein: CASSAPGTSATGELFF. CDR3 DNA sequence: TGTGCCAGCAGCGCACCCGGGACTAGTGCCACCGGGGAGCTGTTTTTT.

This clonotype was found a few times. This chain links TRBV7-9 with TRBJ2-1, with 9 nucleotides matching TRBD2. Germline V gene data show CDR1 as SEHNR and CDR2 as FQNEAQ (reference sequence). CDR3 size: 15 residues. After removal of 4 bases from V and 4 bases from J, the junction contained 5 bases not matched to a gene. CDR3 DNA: TGTGCCAGCAGCTCTACTAGCGGGTATTACAATGAGCAGTTCTTC. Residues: CASSSTSGYYNEQFF. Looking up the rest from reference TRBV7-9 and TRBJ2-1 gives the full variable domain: DTGVSQNPRHKITKRGQNVTFRCDPISEHNRLYWYRQTLGQGPEFLTYFQNEAQLEKSRLLSDRFSAERPKGSFSTLEIQRTEQGDSAMYLCASSSTSGYYNEQFFGPGTRLTVL.

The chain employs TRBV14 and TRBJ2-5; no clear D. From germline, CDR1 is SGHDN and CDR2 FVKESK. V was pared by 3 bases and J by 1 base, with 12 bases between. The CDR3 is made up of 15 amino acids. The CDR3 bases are TGTGCCAGCAGCCAGCCTTGGAACTCCCAAGAGACCCAGTACTTC. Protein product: CASSQPWNSQETQYF.

CDR3: CASSVEGKYEQFF. The CDR3 DNA reads TGTGCCAGCAGCGTAGAGGGCAAGTATGAGCAGTTCTTC. V usage is TRBV9 and J usage is TRBJ2-1, with unresolved D. Germline lookup yields CDR1 SGDLS and CDR2 YYNGEE. Trimming took 0 bases from V and 8 from J, leaving 9 bases between them. CDR3 length equals 13 residues.

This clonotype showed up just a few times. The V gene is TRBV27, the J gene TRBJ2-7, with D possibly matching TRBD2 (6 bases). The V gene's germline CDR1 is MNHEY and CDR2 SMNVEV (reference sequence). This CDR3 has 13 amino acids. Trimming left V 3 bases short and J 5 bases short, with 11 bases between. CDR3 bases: TGTGCCAGCAGTTTCCGGGGGATGAACGAGCAGTACTTC. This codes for CASSFRGMNEQYF.

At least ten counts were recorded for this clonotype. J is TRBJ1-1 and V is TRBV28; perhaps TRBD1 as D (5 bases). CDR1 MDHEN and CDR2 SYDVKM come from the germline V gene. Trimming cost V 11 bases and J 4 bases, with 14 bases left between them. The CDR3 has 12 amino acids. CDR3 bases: TGTGCCGCGGGGGGAGTAGCCACTGAAGCTTTCTTT. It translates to CAAGGVATEAFF.

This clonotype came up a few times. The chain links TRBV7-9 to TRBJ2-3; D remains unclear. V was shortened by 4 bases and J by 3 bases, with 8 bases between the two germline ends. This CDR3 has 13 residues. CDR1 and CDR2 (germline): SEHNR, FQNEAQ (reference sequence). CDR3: CASSSYGTDTQYF. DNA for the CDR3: TGTGCCAGCAGCTCATACGGGACAGATACGCAGTATTTT. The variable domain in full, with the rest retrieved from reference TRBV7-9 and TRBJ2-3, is DTGVSQNPRHKITKRGQNVTFRCDPISEHNRLYWYRQTLGQGPEFLTYFQNEAQLEKSRLLSDRFSAERPKGSFSTLEIQRTEQGDSAMYLCASSSYGTDTQYFGPGTRLTVL.